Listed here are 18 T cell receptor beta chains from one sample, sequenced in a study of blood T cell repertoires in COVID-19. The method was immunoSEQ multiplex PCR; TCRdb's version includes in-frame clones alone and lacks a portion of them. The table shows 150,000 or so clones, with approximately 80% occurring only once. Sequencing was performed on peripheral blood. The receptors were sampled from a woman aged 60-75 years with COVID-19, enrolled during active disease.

CDR3: CASKPIDASSGNTIYF. The DNA of the CDR3 is TGCGCCAGCAAACCGATCGATGCCAGCTCTGGAAACACCATATATTTT. V and J are TRBV5-1 and TRBJ1-3; the D is unclear. Germline CDR1 SGHRS, CDR2 YFSETQ. V lost 6 bases, J lost 0 bases, and 16 bases lay in between. The CDR3 covers 16 residues.

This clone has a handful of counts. This CDR3 reads CASSIAGDGYTF. CDR3 bases: TGTGCCAGTAGTATCGCCGGGGATGGCTACACCTTC. The chain joins TRBV19 to TRBJ1-2; D ambiguous. Trimming stripped 3 bases from V and 6 bases from J, with 8 bases between. The CDR3 has 12 amino acids. Per germline, CDR1 LNHDA and CDR2 SQIVND (reference sequence). The whole variable domain, filled in from reference TRBV19 and TRBJ1-2, reads DGGITQSPKYLFRKEGQNVTLSCEQNLNHDAMYWYRQDPGQGLRLIYYSQIVNDFQKGDIAEGYSVSREKKESFPLTVTSAQKNPTAFYLCASSIAGDGYTFGSGTRLTVV.

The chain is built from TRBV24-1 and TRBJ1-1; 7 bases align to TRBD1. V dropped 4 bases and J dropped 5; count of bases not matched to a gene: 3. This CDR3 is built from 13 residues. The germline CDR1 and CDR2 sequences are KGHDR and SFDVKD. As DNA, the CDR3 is TGTGCCACCAGTGAAGGGGGCTGGACTGAAGCTTTCTTT. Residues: CATSEGGWTEAFF.

CDR3 in amino acids: CASSPNTGTGFGEQYF. CDR3 nucleotide sequence: TGTGCCAGCTCACCAAACACCGGGACAGGGTTCGGCGAGCAGTACTTC. The chain carries TRBV18 and TRBJ2-7; 9 positions match TRBD1. From germline, CDR1 is KGHSH and CDR2 LQKENI. CDR3 length equals 16 residues. The junction had 11 bases not matched to a gene; V was cut back by 2 bases and J by 6 bases.

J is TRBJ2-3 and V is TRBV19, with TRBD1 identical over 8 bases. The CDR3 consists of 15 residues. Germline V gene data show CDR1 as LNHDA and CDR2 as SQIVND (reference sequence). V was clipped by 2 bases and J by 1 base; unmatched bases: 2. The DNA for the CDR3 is TGTGCCAGTAGTATACAGGGGGCGCGCACAGATACGCAGTATTTT. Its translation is CASSIQGARTDTQYF.

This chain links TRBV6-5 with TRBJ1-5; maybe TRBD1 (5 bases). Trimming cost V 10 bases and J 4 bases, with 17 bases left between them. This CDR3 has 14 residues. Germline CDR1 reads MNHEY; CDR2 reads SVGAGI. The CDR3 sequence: CAIPGPGGNQPQHF. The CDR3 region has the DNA TGTGCCATCCCGGGACCCGGGGGGAATCAGCCCCAGCATTTT.

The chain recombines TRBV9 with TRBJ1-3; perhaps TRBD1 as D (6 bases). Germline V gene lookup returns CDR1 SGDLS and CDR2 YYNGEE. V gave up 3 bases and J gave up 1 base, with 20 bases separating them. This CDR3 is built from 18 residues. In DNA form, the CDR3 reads TGTGCCAGCAGCGCCAGGGTAGAAGGGGGTATTTCTGGAAACACCATATATTTT. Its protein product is CASSARVEGGISGNTIYF. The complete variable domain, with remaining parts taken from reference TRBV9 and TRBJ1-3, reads DSGVTQTPKHLITATGQRVTLRCSPRSGDLSVYWYQQSLDQGLQFLIQYYNGEERAKGNILERFSAQQFPDLHSELNLSSLELGDSALYFCASSARVEGGISGNTIYFGEGSWLTVV.

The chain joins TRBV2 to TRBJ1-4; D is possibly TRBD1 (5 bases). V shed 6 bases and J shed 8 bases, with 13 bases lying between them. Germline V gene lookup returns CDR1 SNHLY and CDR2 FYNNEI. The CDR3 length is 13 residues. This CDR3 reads CASRDTRREKLFF. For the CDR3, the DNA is TGTGCCAGCAGGGACACCCGCCGGGAAAAACTGTTTTTT. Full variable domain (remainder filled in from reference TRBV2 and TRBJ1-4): EPEVTQTPSHQVTQMGQEVILRCVPISNHLYFYWYRQILGQKVEFLVSFYNNEISEKSEIFDDQFSVERPDGSNFTLKIRSTKLEDSAMYFCASRDTRREKLFFGSGTQLSVL.

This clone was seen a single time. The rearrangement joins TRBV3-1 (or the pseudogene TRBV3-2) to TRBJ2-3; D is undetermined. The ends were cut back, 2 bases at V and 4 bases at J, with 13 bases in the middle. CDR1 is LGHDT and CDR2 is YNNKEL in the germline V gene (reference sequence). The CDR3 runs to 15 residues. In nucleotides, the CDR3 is TGTGCCAGCAGCCAACAGATGGTAAGCGCAGATACGCAGTATTTT. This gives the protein CASSQQMVSADTQYF.

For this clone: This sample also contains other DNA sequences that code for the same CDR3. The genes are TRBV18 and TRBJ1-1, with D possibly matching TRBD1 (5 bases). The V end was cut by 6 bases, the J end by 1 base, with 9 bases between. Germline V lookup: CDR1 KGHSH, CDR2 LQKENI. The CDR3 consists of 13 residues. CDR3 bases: TGTGCCAGCTCCCAAGGACAGAACACTGAAGCTTTCTTT. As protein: CASSQGQNTEAFF.

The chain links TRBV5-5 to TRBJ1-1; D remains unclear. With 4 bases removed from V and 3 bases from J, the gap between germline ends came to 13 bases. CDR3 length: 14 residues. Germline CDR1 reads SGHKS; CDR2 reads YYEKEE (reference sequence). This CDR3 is CASSMATSHTEAFF. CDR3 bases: TGTGCCAGCAGCATGGCCACATCCCACACTGAAGCTTTCTTT. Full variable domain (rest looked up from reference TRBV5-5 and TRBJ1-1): DAGVTQSPTHLIKTRGQQVTLRCSPISGHKSVSWYQQVLGQGPQFIFQYYEKEERGRGNFPDRFSARQFPNYSSELNVNALLLGDSALYLCASSMATSHTEAFFGQGTRLTVV.

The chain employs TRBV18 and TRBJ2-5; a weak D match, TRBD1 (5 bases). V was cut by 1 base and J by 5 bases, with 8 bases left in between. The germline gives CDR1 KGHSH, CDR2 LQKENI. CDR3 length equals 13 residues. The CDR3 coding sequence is TGTGCCAGCTCACCACAGGGGTTGGAGACCCAGTACTTC. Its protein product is CASSPQGLETQYF.

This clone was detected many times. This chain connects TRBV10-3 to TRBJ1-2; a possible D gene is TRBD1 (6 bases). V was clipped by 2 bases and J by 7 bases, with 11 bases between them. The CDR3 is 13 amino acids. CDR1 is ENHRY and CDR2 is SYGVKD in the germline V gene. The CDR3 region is CAISEETGLGYTF. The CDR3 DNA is TGTGCCATCAGTGAGGAAACAGGGCTTGGCTACACCTTC.

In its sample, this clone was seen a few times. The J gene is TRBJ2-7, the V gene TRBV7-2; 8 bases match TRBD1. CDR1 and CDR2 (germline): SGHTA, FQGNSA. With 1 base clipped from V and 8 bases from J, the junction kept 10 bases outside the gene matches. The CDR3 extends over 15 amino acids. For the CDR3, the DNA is TGTGCCAGCAGCTTAGAGAGGAACAGGGGGTCCCAGCAGTACTTC. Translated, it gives CASSLERNRGSQQYF.

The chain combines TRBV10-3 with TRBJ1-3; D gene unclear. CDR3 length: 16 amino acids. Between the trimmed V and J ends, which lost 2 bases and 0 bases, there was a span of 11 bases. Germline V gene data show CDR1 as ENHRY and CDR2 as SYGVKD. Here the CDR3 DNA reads TGTGCCATCAGTGAGAATAAGAGAAACTCTGGAAACACCATATATTTT. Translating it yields CAISENKRNSGNTIYF.

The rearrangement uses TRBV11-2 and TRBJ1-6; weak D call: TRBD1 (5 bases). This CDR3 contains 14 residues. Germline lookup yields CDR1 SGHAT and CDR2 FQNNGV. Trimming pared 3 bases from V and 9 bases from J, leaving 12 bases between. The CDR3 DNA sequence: TGTGCCAGCAGCTTGGCAGGGTTCAGTTCACCCCTCCACTTT. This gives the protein CASSLAGFSSPLHF.

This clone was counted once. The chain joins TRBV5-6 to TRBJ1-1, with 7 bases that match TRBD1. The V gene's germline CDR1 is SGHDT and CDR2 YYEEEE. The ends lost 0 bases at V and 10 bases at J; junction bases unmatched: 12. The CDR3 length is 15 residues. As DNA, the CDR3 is TGTGCCAGCAGCTTGGATCGCCTAGGGGGCGCGGGAGCTTTCTTT. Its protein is CASSLDRLGGAGAFF.

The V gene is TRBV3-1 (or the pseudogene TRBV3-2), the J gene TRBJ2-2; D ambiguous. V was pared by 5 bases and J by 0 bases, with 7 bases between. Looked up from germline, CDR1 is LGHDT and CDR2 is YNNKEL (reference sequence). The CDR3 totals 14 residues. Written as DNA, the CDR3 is TGTGCCAGCAGCTTTGTCACGAACACCGGGGAGCTGTTTTTT. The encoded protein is CASSFVTNTGELFF.